Sequencing of this T cell receptor (beta chain) was carried out in a study of control samples from healthy donors and cancer patients. Assay used: immunoSEQ multiplex PCR; TCRdb lists only in-frame clones, some missing. The table includes about 85,000 clones, approximately 91% detected once. The CDR3 is 14 residues long. From germline, CDR1 is SGHDT and CDR2 YYEEEE. V trimming: 5 bases; J trimming: 4 bases; junction bases outside the gene matches: 7. This clone is a singleton in its sample. The sample was blood. This TCR came from a woman aged 55-70 years in good health. The chain carries TRBV5-6 and TRBJ2-7; the match to TRBD1 covers 9 bases. The CDR3 DNA reads TGTGCCAGCAGAACCGGGACAGGGCCATACGAGCAGTACTTC. Translated: CASRTGTGPYEQYF.